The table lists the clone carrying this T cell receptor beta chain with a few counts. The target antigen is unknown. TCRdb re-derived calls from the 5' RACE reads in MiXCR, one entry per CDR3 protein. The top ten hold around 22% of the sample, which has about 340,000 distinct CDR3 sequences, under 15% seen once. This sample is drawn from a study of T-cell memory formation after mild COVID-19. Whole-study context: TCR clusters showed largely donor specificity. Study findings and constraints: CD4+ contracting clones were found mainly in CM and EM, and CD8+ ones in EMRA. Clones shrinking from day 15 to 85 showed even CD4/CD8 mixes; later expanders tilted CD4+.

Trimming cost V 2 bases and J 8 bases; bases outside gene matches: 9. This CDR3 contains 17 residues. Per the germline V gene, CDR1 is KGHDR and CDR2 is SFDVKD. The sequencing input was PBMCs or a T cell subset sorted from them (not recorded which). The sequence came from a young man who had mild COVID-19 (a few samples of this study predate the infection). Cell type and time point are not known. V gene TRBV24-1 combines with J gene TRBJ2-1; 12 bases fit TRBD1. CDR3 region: CATSDSGGTGGGDEQFF. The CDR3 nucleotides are TGTGCCACCAGTGATTCGGGAGGGACAGGGGGCGGGGATGAGCAGTTCTTC.